The clone carrying this TCR beta chain occurred once. Libraries were prepared by immunoSEQ multiplex PCR; TCRdb keeps only in-frame clonotypes and omits some of them. There are about 150,000 clones in the sample; around 81% occur only once, and 8.4% lies in the top ten. The CDR3 runs to 14 residues. Trimming shortened V by 5 bases and J by 8 bases, and 19 bases separated the two germline ends. Germline lookup yields CDR1 SGHNT and CDR2 YYREEE (reference sequence). These data belong to a study of blood T cell repertoires in COVID-19. Turning to the study itself: The United States, Italy and Spain were the sources of the acute and convalescent COVID-19 samples. In each case, the material was cDNA or gDNA derived from T cells, B-cell-depleted T cells, or PBMCs.

The receptor was isolated from a woman aged 55-75 years with active or convalescent COVID-19. The chain recombines TRBV5-4 with TRBJ1-2; possibly TRBD1 for D (5 bases). The sequenced sample consisted of peripheral blood. The CDR3 nucleotides read TGTGCCAGCAGTACAGGCGACAAGGTTGGGGGCTACACCTTC. Its protein is CASSTGDKVGGYTF.